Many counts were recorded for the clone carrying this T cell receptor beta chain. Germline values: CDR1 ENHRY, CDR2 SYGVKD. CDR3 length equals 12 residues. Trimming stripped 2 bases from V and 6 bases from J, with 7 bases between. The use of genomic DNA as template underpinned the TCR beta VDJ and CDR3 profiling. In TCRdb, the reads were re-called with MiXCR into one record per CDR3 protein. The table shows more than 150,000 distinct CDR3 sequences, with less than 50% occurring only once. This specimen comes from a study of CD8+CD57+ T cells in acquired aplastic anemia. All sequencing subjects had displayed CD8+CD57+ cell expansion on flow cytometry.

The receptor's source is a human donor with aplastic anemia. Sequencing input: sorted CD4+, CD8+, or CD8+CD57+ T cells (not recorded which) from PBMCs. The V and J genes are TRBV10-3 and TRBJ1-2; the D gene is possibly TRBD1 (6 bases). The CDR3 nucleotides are TGTGCCATCAGTGAGGGGGGCAATGGCTACACCTTC. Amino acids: CAISEGGNGYTF.